This paragraph reports one T cell receptor (beta chain). In this sample, this clonotype turned up a few times. The clone's antigen remains unknown. Base qualities were left out, and no much larger clone turns up one base away. The library was made by 5' RACE. Sequencing used an Illumina HiSeq 2500. A second PCR of about 6 to 11 cycles was performed with a sample-barcoded 5' primer and a J-beta primer mix. Each TCR beta cDNA molecule received a unique molecular identifier from a template-switch 5' adaptor carrying 12 random nucleotides. Each sample yielded at least 2.5 million CDR3-containing paired-end reads. All of the RNA was converted into first-strand cDNA using the Mint cDNA synthesis kit, with a TRBC-specific oligonucleotide serving as the primer. Following uracil-DNA glycosylase treatment, all cDNA underwent a first 18-cycle PCR with the universal primers M1SS and BC2_uni_R. Per the source publication's procedure: For normalization, 1 million high-quality reads were randomly selected from each sample, with every read carrying a distinct molecular identifier. Instead of being binned into consensus sequences, reads that shared molecular identifiers were thrown out. MiTCR, run with a Q25 quality threshold and the strictest error-elimination algorithm, handled CDR3 identification, clonotype clustering and error correction. Lower-bound total TCR beta diversity was estimated with a nonparametric unseen species model using Euler transformation. The raw public reads went through TCRdb reprocessing: fastp at Q25, MiXCR clone calling, in-frame beta chains kept. Rows with one shared CDR3 protein collapse into an entry with the most common genes and DNA. The V and J calls and clone size come from TCRdb's table, not from the authors' own analysis. Recorded for this sample are roughly 680,000 distinct CDR3 sequences; over 45% of them occurred a single time. The top ten constitute roughly 34% of the sample.

The 39 donors, aged 6 to 90 years, were systemically healthy Caucasian individuals from Russia. Each donor gave about 11 milliliters of peripheral blood, drawn into EDTA-treated Vacutainer tubes. Ficoll-Paque density-gradient centrifugation was used to isolate PBMCs, with at least 6.5 million obtained per sample. Trizol reagent was used to extract total RNA from the PBMCs, yielding at least 6 micrograms per sample. The percentages of naive CD45RAhigh/CD27high T cells were determined by flow cytometry on a PBMC aliquot from every donor. These data come from a study of blood T cells in healthy people across ages (dated by TCRdb to between 2015 and 2016). Concerning the study at large: In model experiments, template switching captured roughly one uniquely barcoded TCR beta cDNA molecule for every two T cells. Using deep sequencing normalized with unique cDNA molecular identifiers, the study measured how TCR beta repertoire diversity changes with age. The donors were split into four age groups: young (average around 15 years), middle-aged (around 37), aged (62) and long-lived (roughly 77). To avoid experimental bias, donors of different ages were spread randomly across the sequencing lanes. The study analyzed two additional independent replicas of 1 million unique cDNA reads from the same blood draw for two donors, one aged 18 to 29 and one aged 80 or older. What the study reported, not specific to this receptor: The CMV infection status of donors was not known, potentially confounding age-related changes in expanded clonotypes. Observed TCR beta diversity per million T cells fell roughly linearly with age, and a significant reduction was already apparent by age around 40. Compared with the aged group, the long-lived group had more naive CD4+ T cells, fewer expanded clones and increased TCR diversity, suggesting age selection. Estimates of total diversity based on one million sequenced T cells were regarded as lower bounds and as underestimates. There was a strong correlation between observed TCR beta diversity and the percentage of naive T cells measured by flow cytometry. Since profiling was done on bulk unsorted PBMCs, naive and antigen-experienced compartments could not be conclusively compared.

The CDR3 starts with the cysteine, ends with the phenylalanine, and has 14 residues. The CDR3 DNA has 42 bases and is translated from base 1. Reading the germline V gene gives CDR1 SQVTM and CDR2 ANQGSEA. Trimmed from V: 5 bases; trimmed from J: 4 bases; junction bases lacking a gene match: 6. The chain couples TRBV29-1 to TRBJ2-5; the junction holds 11 bases that match TRBD2. Sequenced sample: blood. The sequence derives from a woman aged 60-70 years in good health. The CDR3 reads CSVFTSGSSETQYF. The bases read TGCAGCGTTTTTACTAGCGGGAGTTCAGAGACCCAGTACTTC.